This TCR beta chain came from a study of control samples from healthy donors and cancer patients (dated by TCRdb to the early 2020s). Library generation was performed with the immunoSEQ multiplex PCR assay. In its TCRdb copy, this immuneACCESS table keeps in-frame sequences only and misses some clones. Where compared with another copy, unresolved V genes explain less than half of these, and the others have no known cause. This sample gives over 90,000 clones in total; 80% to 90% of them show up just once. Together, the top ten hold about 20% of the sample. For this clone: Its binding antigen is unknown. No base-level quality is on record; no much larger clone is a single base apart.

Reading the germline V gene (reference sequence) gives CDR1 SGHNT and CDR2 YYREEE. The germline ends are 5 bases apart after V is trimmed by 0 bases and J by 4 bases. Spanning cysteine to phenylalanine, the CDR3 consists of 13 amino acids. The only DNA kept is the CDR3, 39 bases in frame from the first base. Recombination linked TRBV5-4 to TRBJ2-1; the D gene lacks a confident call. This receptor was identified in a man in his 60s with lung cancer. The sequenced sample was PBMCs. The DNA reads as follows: TGTGCCAGCAGCTTGGACGGATACAATGAGCAGTTCTTC. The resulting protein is CASSLDGYNEQFF.